This T cell receptor beta chain appears in the sequencing data of a study of T cells in Graves' hyperthyroidism and ophthalmopathy. Regarding the study as a whole: Most thyroid clonotypes expanded above 0.001 appeared in blood too. Ophthalmopathy was model-predicted a median about 6.7 months pre-onset.

Of note for this clonotype: Its antigen remains unidentified.

Amplification of TCR beta CDR3 regions was performed using RNA transcripts as template. Using the HTBI primer set, a first-round RT-PCR was run on the TCR CDR3. One entry per CDR3 protein results from TCRdb running MiXCR on the multiplex PCR reads. The sample records 150,000 or so distinct CDR3 sequences, about a tenth being singletons. From around 11 ml of fresh peripheral blood, PBMCs were isolated. The CDR3 totals 14 residues. Germline CDR1 and CDR2: SGHNT and YYREEE (reference sequence). V lost 3 bases and J 2 bases, leaving 8 bases between the germline ends. Source material: blood. The V gene is TRBV5-4, the J gene TRBJ2-2; D might be TRBD2 (5 bases). This receptor was identified in a woman aged 18-29 years with Graves' hyperthyroidism that later progressed to Graves' ophthalmopathy. CDR3: CASSSTGNTGELFF. CDR3 in DNA: TGTGCCAGCAGCTCGACGGGAAACACCGGGGAGCTGTTTTTT.